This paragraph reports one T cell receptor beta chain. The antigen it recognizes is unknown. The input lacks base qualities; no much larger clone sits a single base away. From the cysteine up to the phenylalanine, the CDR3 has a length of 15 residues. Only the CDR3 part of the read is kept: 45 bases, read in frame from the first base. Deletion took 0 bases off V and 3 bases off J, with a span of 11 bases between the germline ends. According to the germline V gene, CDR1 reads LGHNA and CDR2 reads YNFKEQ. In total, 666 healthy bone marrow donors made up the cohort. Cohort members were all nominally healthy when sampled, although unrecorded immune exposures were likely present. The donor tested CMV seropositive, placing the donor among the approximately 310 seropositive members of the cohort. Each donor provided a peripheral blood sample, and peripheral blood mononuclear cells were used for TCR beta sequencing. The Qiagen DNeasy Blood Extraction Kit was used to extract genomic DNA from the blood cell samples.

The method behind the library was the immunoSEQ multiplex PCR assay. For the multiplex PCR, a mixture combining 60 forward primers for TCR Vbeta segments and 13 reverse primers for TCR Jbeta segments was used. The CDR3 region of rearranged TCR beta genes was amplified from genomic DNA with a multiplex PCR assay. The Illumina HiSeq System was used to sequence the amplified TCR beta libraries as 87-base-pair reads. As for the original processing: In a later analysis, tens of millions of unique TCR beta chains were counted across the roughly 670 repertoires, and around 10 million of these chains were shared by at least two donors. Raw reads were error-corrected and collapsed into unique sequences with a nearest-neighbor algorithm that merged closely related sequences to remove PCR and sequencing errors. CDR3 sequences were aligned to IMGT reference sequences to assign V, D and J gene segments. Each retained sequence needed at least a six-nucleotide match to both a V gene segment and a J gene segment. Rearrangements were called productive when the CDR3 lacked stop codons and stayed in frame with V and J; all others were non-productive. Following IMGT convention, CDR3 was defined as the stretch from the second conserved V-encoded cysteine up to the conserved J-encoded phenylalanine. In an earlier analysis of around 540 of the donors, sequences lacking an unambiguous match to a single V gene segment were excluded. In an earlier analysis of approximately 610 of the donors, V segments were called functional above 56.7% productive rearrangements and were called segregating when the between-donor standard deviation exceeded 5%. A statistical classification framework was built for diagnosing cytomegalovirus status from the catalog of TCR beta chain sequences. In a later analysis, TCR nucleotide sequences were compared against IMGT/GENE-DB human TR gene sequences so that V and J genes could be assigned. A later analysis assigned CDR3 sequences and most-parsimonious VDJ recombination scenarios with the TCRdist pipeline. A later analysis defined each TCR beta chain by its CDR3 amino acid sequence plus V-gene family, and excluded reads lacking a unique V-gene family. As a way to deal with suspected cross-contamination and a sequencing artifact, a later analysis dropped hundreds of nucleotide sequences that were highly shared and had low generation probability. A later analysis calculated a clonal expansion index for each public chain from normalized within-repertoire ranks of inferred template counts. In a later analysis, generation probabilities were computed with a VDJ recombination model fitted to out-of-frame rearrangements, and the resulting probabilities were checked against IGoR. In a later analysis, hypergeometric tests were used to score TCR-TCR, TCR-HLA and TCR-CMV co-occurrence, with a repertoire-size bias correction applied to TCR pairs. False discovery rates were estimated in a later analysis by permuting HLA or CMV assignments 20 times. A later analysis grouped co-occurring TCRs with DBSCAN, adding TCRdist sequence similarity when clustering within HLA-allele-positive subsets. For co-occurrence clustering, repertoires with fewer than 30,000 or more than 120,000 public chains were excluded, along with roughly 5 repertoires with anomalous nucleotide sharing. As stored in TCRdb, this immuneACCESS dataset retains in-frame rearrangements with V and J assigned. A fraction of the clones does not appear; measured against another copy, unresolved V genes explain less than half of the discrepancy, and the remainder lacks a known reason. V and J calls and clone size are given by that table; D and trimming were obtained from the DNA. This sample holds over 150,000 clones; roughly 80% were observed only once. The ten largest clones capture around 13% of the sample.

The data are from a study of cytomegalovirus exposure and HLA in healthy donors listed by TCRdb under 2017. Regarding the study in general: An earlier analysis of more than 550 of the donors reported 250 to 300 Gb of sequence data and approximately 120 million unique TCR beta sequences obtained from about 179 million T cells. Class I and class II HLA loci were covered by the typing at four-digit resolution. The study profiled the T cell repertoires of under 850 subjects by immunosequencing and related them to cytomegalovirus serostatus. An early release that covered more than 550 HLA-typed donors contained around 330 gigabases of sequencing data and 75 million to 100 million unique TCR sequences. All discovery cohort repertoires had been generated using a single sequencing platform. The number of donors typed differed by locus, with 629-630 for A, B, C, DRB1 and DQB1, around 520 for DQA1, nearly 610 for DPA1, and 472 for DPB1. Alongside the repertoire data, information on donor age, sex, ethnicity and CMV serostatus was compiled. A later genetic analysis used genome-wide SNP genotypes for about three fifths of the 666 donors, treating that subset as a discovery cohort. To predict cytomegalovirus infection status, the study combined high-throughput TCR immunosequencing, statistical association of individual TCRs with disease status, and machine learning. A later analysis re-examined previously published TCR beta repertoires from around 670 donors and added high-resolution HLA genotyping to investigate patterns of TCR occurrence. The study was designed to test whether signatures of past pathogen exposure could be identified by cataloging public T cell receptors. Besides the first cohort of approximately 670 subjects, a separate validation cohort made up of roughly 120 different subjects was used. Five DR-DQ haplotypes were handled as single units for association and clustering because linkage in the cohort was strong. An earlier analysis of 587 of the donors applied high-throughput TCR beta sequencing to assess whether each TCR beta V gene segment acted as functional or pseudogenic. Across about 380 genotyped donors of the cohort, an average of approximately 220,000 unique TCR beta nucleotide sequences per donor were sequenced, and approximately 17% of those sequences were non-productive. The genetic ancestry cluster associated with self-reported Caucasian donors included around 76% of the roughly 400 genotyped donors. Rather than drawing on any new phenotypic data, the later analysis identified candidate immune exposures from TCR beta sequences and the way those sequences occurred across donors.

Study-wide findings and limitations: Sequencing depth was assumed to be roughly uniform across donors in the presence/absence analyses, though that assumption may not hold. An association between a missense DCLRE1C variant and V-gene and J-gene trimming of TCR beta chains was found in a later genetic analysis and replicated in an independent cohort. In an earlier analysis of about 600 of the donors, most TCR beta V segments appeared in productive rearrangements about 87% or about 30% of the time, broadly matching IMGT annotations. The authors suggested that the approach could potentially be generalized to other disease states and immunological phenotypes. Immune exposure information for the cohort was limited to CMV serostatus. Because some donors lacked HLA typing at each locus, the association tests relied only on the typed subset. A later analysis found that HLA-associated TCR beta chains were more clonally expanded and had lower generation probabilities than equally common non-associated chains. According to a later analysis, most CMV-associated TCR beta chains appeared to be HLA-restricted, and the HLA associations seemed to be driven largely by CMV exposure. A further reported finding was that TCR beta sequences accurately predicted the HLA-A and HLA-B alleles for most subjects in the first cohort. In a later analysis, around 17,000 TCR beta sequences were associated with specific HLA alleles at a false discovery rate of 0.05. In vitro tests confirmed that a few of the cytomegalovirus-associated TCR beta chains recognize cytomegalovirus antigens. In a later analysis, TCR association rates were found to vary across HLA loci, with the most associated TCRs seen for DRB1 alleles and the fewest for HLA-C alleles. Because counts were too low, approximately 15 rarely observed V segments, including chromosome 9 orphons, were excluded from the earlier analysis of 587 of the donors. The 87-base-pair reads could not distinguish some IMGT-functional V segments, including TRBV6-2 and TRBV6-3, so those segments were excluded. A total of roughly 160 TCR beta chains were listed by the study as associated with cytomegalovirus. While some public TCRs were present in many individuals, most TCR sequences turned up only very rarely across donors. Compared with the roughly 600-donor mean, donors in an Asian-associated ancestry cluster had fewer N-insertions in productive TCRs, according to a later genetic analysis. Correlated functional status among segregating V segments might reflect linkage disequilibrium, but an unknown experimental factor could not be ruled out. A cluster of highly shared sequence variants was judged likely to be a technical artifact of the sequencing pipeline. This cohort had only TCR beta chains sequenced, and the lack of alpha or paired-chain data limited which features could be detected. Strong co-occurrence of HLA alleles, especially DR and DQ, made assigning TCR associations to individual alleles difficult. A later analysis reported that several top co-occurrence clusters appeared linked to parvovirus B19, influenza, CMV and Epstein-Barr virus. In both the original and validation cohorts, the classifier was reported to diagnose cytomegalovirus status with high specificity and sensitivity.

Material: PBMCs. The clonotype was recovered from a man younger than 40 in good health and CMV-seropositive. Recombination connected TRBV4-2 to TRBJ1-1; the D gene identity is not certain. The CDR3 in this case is CASSQDLREDTEAFF. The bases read TGTGCCAGCAGCCAAGATCTGAGAGAGGACACTGAAGCTTTCTTT.